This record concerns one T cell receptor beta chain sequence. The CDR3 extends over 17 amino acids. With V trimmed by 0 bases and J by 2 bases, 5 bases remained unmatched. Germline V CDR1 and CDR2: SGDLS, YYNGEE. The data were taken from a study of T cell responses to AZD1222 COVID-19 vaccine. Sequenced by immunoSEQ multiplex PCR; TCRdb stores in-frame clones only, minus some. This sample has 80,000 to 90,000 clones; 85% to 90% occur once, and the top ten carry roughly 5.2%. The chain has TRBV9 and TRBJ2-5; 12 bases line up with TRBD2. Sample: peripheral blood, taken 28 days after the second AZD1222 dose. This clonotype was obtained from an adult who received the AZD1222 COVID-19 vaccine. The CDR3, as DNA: TGTGCCAGCAGCGTAGCTGGGCTAGCGGGGGGGCAAGAGACCCAGTACTTC. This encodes CASSVAGLAGGQETQYF.